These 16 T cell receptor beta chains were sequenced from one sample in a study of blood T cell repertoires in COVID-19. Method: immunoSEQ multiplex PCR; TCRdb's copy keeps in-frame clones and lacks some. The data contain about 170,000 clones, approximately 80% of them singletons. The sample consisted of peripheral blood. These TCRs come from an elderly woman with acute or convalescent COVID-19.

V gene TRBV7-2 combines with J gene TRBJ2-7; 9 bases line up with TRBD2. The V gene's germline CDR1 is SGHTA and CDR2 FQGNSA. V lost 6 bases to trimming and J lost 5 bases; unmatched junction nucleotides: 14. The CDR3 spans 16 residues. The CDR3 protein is CASSSSTASGIDEQYF. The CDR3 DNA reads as TGTGCCAGCAGTTCCAGTACCGCTAGCGGGATAGACGAGCAGTACTTC.

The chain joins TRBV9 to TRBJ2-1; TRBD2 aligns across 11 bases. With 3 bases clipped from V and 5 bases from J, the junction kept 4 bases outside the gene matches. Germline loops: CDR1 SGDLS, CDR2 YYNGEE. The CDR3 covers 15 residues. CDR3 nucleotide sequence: TGTGCCAGCAGCGATAGCGGGAGGGTCGACAATGAGCAGTTCTTC. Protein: CASSDSGRVDNEQFF.

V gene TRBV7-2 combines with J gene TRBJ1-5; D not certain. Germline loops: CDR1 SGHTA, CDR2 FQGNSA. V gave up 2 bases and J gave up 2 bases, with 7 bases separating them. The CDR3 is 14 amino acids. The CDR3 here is CASSLKTGNQPQHF. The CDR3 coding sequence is TGTGCCAGCAGCTTAAAAACAGGCAATCAGCCCCAGCATTTT.

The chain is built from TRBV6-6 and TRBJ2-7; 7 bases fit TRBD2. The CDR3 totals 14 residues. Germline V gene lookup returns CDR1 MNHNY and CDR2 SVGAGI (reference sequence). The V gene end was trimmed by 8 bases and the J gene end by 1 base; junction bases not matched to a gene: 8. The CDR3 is CASGSAGPSYEQYF. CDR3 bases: TGTGCCAGCGGGTCAGCGGGACCTTCCTACGAGCAGTACTTC.

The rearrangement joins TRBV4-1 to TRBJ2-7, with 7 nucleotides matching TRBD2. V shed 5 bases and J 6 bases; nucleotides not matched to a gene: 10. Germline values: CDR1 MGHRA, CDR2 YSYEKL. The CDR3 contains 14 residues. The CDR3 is CASSAPSGVGEQYF. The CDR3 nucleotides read TGCGCCAGCAGCGCCCCTAGCGGCGTTGGCGAGCAGTACTTC.

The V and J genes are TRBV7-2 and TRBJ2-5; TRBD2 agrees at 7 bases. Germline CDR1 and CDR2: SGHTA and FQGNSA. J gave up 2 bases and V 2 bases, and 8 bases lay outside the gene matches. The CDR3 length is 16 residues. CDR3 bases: TGTGCCAGCAGCTTATCGCCCCTAGCGGAGCAAGAGACCCAGTACTTC. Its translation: CASSLSPLAEQETQYF.

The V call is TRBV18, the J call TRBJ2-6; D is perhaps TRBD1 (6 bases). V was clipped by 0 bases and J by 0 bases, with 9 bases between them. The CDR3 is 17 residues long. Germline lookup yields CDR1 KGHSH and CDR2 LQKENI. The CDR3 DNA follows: TGTGCCAGCTCACCACCGGGACACCTCTCTGGGGCCAACGTCCTGACTTTC. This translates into CASSPPGHLSGANVLTF. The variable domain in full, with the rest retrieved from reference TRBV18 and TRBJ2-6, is NAGVMQNPRHLVRRRGQEARLRCSPMKGHSHVYWYRQLPEEGLKFMVYLQKENIIDESGMPKERFSAEFPKEGPSILRIQQVVRGDSAAYFCASSPPGHLSGANVLTFGAGSRLTVL.

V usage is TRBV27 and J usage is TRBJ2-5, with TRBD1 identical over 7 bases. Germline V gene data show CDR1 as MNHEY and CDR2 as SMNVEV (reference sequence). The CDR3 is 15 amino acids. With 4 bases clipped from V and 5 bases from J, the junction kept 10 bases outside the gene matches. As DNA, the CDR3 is TGTGCCAGCAGTTATTCGACAGGGTGGCTGGAGACCCAGTACTTC. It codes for CASSYSTGWLETQYF.

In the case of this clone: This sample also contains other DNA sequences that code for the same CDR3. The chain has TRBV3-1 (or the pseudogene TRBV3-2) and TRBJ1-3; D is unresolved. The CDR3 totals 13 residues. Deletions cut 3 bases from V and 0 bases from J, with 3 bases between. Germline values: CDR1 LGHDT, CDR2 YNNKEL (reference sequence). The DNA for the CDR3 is TGTGCCAGCAGCCATAGCTCTGGAAACACCATATATTTT. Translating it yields CASSHSSGNTIYF.

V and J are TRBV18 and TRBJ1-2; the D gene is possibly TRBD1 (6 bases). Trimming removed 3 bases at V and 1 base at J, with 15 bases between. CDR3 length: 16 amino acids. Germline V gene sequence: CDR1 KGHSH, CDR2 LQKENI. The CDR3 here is CASSPRQVQINYGYTF. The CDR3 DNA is TGTGCCAGCTCACCGAGACAGGTTCAAATTAACTATGGCTACACCTTC.

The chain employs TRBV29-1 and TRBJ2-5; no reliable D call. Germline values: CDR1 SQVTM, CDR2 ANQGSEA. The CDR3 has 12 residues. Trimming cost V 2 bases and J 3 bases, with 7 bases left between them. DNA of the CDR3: TGCAGCGTTGAACGAACAGAAGAGACCCAGTACTTC. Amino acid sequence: CSVERTEETQYF.

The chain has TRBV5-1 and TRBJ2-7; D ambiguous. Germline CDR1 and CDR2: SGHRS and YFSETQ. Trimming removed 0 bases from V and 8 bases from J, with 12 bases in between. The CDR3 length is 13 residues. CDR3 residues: CASSLGPQEKQYF. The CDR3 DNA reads TGCGCCAGCAGCTTGGGCCCGCAGGAAAAGCAGTACTTC.

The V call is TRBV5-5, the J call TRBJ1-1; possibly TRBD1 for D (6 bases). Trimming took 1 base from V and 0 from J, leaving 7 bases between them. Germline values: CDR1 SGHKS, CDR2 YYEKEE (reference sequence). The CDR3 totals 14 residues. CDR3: CASSLTGMNTEAFF. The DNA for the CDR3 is TGTGCCAGCAGCTTGACAGGGATGAACACTGAAGCTTTCTTT.

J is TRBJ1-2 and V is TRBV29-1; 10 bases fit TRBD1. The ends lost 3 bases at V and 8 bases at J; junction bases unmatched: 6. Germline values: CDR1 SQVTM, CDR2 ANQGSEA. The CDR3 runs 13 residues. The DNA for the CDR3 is TGCAGCGTTGATATGACAGGGGGCTTCGGCTACACCTTC. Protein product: CSVDMTGGFGYTF.

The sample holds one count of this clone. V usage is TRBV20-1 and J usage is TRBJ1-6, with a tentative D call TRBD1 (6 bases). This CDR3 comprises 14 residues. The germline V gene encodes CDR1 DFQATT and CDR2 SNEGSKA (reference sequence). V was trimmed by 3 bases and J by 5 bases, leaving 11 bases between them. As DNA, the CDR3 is TGCAGTGCTAGTTACAGGGTAGATAATTCACCCCTCCACTTT. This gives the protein CSASYRVDNSPLHF.

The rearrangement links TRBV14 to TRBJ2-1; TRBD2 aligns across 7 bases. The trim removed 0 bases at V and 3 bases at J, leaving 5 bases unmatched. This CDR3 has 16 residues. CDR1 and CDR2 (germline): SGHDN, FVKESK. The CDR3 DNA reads TGTGCCAGCAGCCAAGAGGGAGGGACCTACTACAATGAGCAGTTCTTC. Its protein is CASSQEGGTYYNEQFF.